A selection of T cell receptor beta chains follows, all from one sample in a study of T cell responses to AZD1222 COVID-19 vaccine. Clones were read by immunoSEQ multiplex PCR, and TCRdb kept only the in-frame ones, dropping some. This table has around 110,000 clones, roughly 87% appearing once. Specimen: peripheral blood, collected 28 days after the second AZD1222 dose. These receptors were taken from an adult who received the AZD1222 COVID-19 vaccine. Each CDR3 is given with its conserved first and last residue. Fields, in order: V gene, clone size, J gene, D gene, CDR3 protein, CDR3 DNA. A D gene is named only where the DNA matches it firmly. For some rows the clone size is stated as once, few or many, or as a class when expanded; others skip it.

TRBV2	.	TRBJ1-1	.	CASSEFPMNTEAFF	TGTGCCAGCAGTGAATTCCCAATGAACACTGAAGCTTTCTTT
TRBV25-1	.	TRBJ1-6	TRBD1	CASSVSGGRAYNSPLHF	TGTGCCAGCAGTGTCTCAGGGGGCCGCGCCTATAATTCACCCCTCCACTTT
TRBV4-3	.	TRBJ1-5	.	CASSQDPGKYQPQHF	TGCGCCAGCAGCCAAGACCCGGGAAAATATCAGCCCCAGCATTTT
TRBV5-1	once	TRBJ2-7	.	CASSLSDEQYF	TGCGCCAGCAGCTTGTCCGACGAGCAGTACTTC
TRBV5-1	.	TRBJ2-6	.	CASSLAGSGANVLTF	TGCGCCAGCAGCTTGGCAGGGTCTGGGGCCAACGTCCTGACTTTC
TRBV2	few	TRBJ1-2	.	CASTGQLGANYGYTF	TGTGCCAGCACCGGACAGTTGGGAGCTAACTATGGCTACACCTTC
TRBV4-1	few	TRBJ2-7	TRBD2	CASSQARTSGSYEQYF	TGCGCCAGCAGCCAAGCAAGGACTAGCGGCTCCTACGAGCAGTACTTC
TRBV11-2	.	TRBJ2-7	.	CASSLDRRVIYEQYF	TGTGCCAGCAGCTTAGATCGCAGGGTTATATACGAGCAGTACTTC
TRBV9	once	TRBJ1-2	.	CASSVGGRSGYTF	TGTGCCAGCAGCGTAGGAGGGAGGAGTGGCTACACCTTC
TRBV2	.	TRBJ1-4	TRBD1	CASSRPGTGGLEYEKLFF	TGTGCCAGCAGTCGACCCGGGACAGGGGGACTGGAATATGAAAAACTGTTTTTT
TRBV6-5	.	TRBJ1-4	.	CASRSPATNEKLFF	TGTGCCAGCAGGTCCCCGGCAACTAATGAAAAACTGTTTTTT
TRBV6-6	.	TRBJ1-1	.	CASSYSGGDTEAFF	TGTGCCAGCAGTTACTCGGGAGGGGACACTGAAGCTTTCTTT
TRBV29-1	once	TRBJ1-2	TRBD1	CSVATGGNYGYTF	TGCAGCGTTGCGACAGGGGGGAACTATGGCTACACCTTC
TRBV18	.	TRBJ1-2	TRBD1	CASSRDSPNYGYTF	TGTGCCAGCTCACGGGACAGCCCTAACTATGGCTACACCTTC
TRBV5-1	.	TRBJ1-1	TRBD1	CASSRQGSMDTEAFF	TGCGCCAGCAGCCGACAGGGATCGATGGACACTGAAGCTTTCTTT
TRBV5-6	.	TRBJ2-3	TRBD2	CASSLDSGGLYDTQYF	TGTGCCAGCAGCTTGGATAGCGGGGGTTTATACGATACGCAGTATTTT
TRBV20-1	once	TRBJ2-5	.	CSARVKETQYF	TGCAGTGCTAGAGTCAAAGAGACCCAGTACTTC
TRBV7-3	.	TRBJ2-7	TRBD1	CASSLTGQGFHEQYF	TGTGCCAGCAGCTTAACGGGACAGGGGTTCCACGAGCAGTACTTC
TRBV18	.	TRBJ2-7	TRBD2	CASSPPGTSGTYEQYF	TGTGCCAGCTCACCACCAGGGACTAGCGGAACCTACGAGCAGTACTTC
TRBV7-8	.	TRBJ2-2	TRBD2	CASSLAGGTANTGELFF	TGTGCCAGCAGCTTAGCGGGGGGGACCGCGAACACCGGGGAGCTGTTTTTT
TRBV5-4	.	TRBJ2-7	.	CASSSTGPYEQYF	TGTGCCAGCAGCTCCACAGGTCCCTACGAGCAGTACTTC
TRBV5-1	.	TRBJ2-3	TRBD2	CASSLGLAGATDTQYF	TGCGCCAGCAGCTTGGGACTAGCGGGGGCTACAGATACGCAGTATTTT
TRBV7-9	.	TRBJ1-2	.	CASSPRPRGYTF	TGTGCCAGCAGCCCCCGCCCCCGTGGCTACACCTTC
TRBV11-3	.	TRBJ2-2	TRBD2	CASSSGGTGELFF	TGTGCCAGCAGCTCGGGGGGGACCGGGGAGCTGTTTTTT
TRBV6-5	once	TRBJ1-2	.	CASNQSPPYTF	TGTGCCAGCAACCAGAGCCCCCCCTACACCTTC
TRBV9	.	TRBJ2-3	.	CASSETWGQKASF	TGTGCCAGCAGCGAGACGTGGGGTCAAAAGGCGTCCTTT
TRBV4-3	.	TRBJ2-3	.	CASSQEADTQYF	TGCGCCAGCAGCCAAGAGGCTGATACGCAGTATTTT
TRBV15	.	TRBJ2-3	.	CAIRDRGYTDTQYF	TGTGCCATCCGGGACCGCGGGTACACAGATACGCAGTATTTT
TRBV13	.	TRBJ1-2	.	CASSPGNYGYTF	TGTGCCAGCAGCCCAGGGAACTATGGCTACACCTTC
TRBV3-1/TRBV3-2	.	TRBJ1-2	.	CASSQEAGLGNYTF	TGTGCCAGCAGCCAAGAGGCAGGACTGGGGAACTACACCTTC
TRBV5-1	.	TRBJ2-7	TRBD2	CASSLALAGVYEQYF	TGCGCCAGCAGCTTGGCCTTAGCGGGGGTCTACGAGCAGTACTTC
TRBV11-1	.	TRBJ2-7	TRBD1	CASSLGTGTTGEQYF	TGTGCCAGCAGCCTGGGGACAGGCACTACGGGAGAGCAGTACTTC
TRBV4-3	.	TRBJ2-7	TRBD1	CASSQERDRGHPYEQYF	TGCGCCAGCAGCCAAGAACGGGACAGGGGGCATCCCTACGAGCAGTACTTC
TRBV11-2	.	TRBJ1-5	.	CASSSPGAAYSNQPQHF	TGTGCCAGCAGCTCCCCGGGGGCAGCTTATAGCAATCAGCCCCAGCATTTT
TRBV9	.	TRBJ2-2	.	CASRTEGVGELFF	TGTGCCAGCAGGACTGAAGGGGTAGGGGAGCTGTTTTTT
TRBV7-2	.	TRBJ2-7	.	CASSLGPASGF	TGTGCCAGCAGCTTAGGTCCGGCGTCTGGCTTC
TRBV3-1/TRBV3-2	few	TRBJ1-1	.	CASSRGGLDEAFF	TGTGCCAGCAGCCGAGGGGGGTTGGATGAAGCTTTCTTT
TRBV30	.	TRBJ1-2	.	CAWSRDRPRGYTF	TGTGCCTGGAGTAGAGACAGGCCGAGGGGCTACACCTTC
TRBV3-1/TRBV3-2	.	TRBJ2-1	.	CASSQAGIEQFF	TGTGCCAGCAGCCAAGCGGGCATTGAGCAGTTCTTC